This TCR beta chain was sequenced during a study of shared clonotypes between healthy human individuals. Germline V gene sequence: CDR1 SGHTA, CDR2 FQGNSA. The CDR3 extends over 15 amino acids. Trimming cost V 3 bases and J 0 bases; bases outside gene matches: 5. To note about this clone: What it binds is unknown.

The protocol was immunoSEQ multiplex PCR, while the TCRdb copy is restricted to in-frame clones and leaves out a portion. Among over 2 million clones listed, around 90% were seen once. Study-wide results and limits: Read depth was anticipated to influence clonotype sharing among donors. There were few donors, and this limited the genetic and exposure-history diversity represented. For naive CD4 cells, approximately 4.7% of clonotypes were shared across a few donors.

Material for sequencing was naive CD4+ T cells from PBMCs. This sample's subset: CD45RA+ positively selected. This clonotype was sampled from a man aged 18 to 29 in good health. Some clones in this sample may be carry-over from other donors' samples. The chain combines TRBV7-2 with TRBJ2-7; TRBD1 matches at 7 bases. The CDR3 reads CASSFRDSRSYEQYF. In DNA, the CDR3 is TGTGCCAGCAGCTTTAGGGACAGCCGCTCCTACGAGCAGTACTTC.